This T cell receptor (beta chain) was identified during a study of control samples from healthy donors and cancer patients. This clone came up once. Generated by immunoSEQ multiplex PCR, the TCRdb table keeps only in-frame clones and is missing some. Of approximately 83,000 clones in the sample, over 85% were seen once. Germline CDR1 reads SGHNT; CDR2 reads YENEEA. CDR3 length: 14 residues. Germline trimming cut 3 bases from V and 4 bases from J; bases unmatched to any gene: 4. This TCR came from a woman aged 25 to 45 in good health. Sequenced material: blood. The chain joins TRBV11-3 to TRBJ2-3, with 7 positions matching TRBD2. The CDR3 spells CASSFGRASDTQYF. The CDR3 nucleotides are TGTGCCAGCAGCTTTGGGAGGGCATCAGATACGCAGTATTTT.